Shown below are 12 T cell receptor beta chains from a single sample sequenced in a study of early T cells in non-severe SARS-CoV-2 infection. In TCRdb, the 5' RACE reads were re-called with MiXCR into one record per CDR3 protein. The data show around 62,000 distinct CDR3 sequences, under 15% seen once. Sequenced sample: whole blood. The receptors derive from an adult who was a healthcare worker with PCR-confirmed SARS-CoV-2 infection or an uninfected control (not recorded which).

The CDR3 DNA is TGTGCCAGCAGCTTCGACAGGGACGAGCAGTACTTC. It codes for CASSFDRDEQYF. V usage is TRBV11-2 and J usage is TRBJ2-7; TRBD1 agrees at 7 bases. Looked up from germline, CDR1 is SGHAT and CDR2 is FQNNGV. J lost 5 bases, V lost 3 bases, and 1 base had no gene match. CDR3 length: 12 residues.

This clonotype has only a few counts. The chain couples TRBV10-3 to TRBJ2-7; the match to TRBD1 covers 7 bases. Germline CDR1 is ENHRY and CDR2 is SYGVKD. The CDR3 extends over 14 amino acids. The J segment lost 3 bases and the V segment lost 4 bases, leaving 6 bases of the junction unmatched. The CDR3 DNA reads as TGTGCCATCAGTGCCTACGGGACAGACTACGAGCAGTACTTC. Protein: CAISAYGTDYEQYF.

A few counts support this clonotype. In nucleotides, the CDR3 is TGCAGCGTTGATGGGCTAGCGGGAGTTCCCGATACGCAGTATTTT. Protein sequence: CSVDGLAGVPDTQYF. J is TRBJ2-3 and V is TRBV29-1; 10 nucleotides match TRBD2. V was clipped by 3 bases and J by 6 bases; unmatched bases: 9. The germline V gene has CDR1 SQVTM and CDR2 ANQGSEA. The CDR3 runs to 15 residues.

The CDR3 region is CASSIMPGANVLTF. The CDR3 DNA follows: TGTGCCAGCAGTATCATGCCTGGGGCCAACGTCCTGACTTTC. This chain links TRBV6-5 with TRBJ2-6; D is unclear. The V end lost 5 bases, the J end lost 2 bases, and 7 bases lay between the germline ends. CDR1 MNHEY and CDR2 SVGAGI come from the germline V gene. This CDR3 contains 14 residues.

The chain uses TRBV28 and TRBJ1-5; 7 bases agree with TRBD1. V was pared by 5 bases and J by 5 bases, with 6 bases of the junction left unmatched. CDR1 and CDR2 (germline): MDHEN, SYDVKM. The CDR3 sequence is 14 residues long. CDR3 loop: CASSASQGDQPQHF. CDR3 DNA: TGTGCCAGCAGTGCGAGCCAGGGGGATCAGCCCCAGCATTTT.

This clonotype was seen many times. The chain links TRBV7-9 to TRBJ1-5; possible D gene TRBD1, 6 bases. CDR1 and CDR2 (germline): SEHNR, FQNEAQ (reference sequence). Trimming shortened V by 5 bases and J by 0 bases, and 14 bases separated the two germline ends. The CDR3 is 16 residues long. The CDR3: CASSPLDSDSNQPQHF. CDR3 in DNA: TGTGCCAGCAGCCCCCTGGACAGCGATAGCAATCAGCCCCAGCATTTT. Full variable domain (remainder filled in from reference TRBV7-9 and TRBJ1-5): DTGVSQNPRHKITKRGQNVTFRCDPISEHNRLYWYRQTLGQGPEFLTYFQNEAQLEKSRLLSDRFSAERPKGSFSTLEIQRTEQGDSAMYLCASSPLDSDSNQPQHFGDGTRLSIL.

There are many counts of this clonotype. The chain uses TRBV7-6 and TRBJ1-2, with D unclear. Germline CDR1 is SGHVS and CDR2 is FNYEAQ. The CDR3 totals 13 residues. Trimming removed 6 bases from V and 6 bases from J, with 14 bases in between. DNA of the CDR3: TGTGCCAGCAGTCCAGGCCCGATCCATGGCTACACCTTC. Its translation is CASSPGPIHGYTF.

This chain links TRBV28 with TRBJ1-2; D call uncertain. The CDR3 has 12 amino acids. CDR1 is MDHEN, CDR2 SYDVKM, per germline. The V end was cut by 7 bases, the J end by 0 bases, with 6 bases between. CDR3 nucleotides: TGTGCCAGCATGATTCCTAACTATGGCTACACCTTC. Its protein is CASMIPNYGYTF.

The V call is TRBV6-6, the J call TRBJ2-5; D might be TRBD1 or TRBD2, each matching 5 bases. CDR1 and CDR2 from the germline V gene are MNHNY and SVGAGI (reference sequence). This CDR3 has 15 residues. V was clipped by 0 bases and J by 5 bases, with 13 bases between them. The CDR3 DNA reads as TGTGCCAGCAGTTACTCGGGGGTGCAGGGCGAGACCCAGTACTTC. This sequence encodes CASSYSGVQGETQYF.

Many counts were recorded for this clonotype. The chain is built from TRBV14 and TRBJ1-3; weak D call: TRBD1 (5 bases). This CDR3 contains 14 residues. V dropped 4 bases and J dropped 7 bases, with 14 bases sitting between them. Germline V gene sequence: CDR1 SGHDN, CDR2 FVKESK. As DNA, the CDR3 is TGTGCCAGCAGCCCAGGGAAAAACCCGAACACCATATATTTT. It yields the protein CASSPGKNPNTIYF.

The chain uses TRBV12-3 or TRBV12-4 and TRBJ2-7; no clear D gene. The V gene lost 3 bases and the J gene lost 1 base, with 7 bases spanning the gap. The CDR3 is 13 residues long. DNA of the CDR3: TGTGCCAGCAGTTTCCGTGGGTCCTACGAGCAGTACTTC. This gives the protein CASSFRGSYEQYF.

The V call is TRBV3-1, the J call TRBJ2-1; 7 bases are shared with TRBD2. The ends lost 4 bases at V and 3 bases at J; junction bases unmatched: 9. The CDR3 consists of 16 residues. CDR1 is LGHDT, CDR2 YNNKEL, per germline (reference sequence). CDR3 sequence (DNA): TGTGCCAGCAGCCCGGAAGGGGCTAGCGGCTACAATGAGCAGTTCTTC. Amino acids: CASSPEGASGYNEQFF.